The 20 T cell receptor beta chains reported below all come from one sample, sequenced in a study of blood T cells in healthy people across ages. A second about 6 to 12 cycle PCR used barcoded and J-beta primers. MiXCR, applied by TCRdb to the 5' RACE reads, yields one record per CDR3 protein. The profile shows 2 million or so distinct CDR3 sequences, roughly 50% of them singletons. The specimen was blood. The receptors were gathered from a woman aged 40 to 55 in good health.

The CDR3 sequence: CASSTPPGALFF. CDR3 DNA sequence: TGTGCCAGTAGTACCCCTCCAGGGGCACTGTTTTTT. This chain joins TRBV19 and TRBJ1-4, with D maybe TRBD1 (6 bases). The CDR3 length is 12 residues. V was cut by 4 bases and J by 13 bases, with 13 bases left in between. Germline CDR1 and CDR2: LNHDA and SQIVND (reference sequence).

The rearrangement uses TRBV12-3 or TRBV12-4 and TRBJ2-1, with 9 bases identical to TRBD2. The CDR3 extends over 16 amino acids. The ends lost 6 bases at V and 0 bases at J; junction bases unmatched: 6. The CDR3 DNA sequence: TGTGCCAGCAGGGGGACTAGCCTATCCTCCTACAATGAGCAGTTCTTC. It translates to CASRGTSLSSYNEQFF.

This rearrangement joins TRBV6-6 to TRBJ2-4; D is unresolved. Near its end, the DNA agrees better with TRBJ2-7, so the J call may be wrong. In germline, CDR1 is MNHNY, CDR2 SVGAGI (reference sequence). CDR3 size: 12 residues. DNA for the CDR3: TGTGCCAGCAGTTACTCGGCAGCCGAGCAGTACTTC. This sequence encodes CASSYSAAEQYF.

This chain joins TRBV7-2 and TRBJ2-7; 11 bases map to TRBD1. Germline lookup yields CDR1 SGHTA and CDR2 FQGNSA. CDR3 length equals 14 residues. V shed 6 bases and J 4 bases; nucleotides not matched to a gene: 5. In nucleotides, the CDR3 is TGTGCCAGCAGGGCCCGGGACAGGGGGTACGAGCAGTACTTC. Amino acid sequence: CASRARDRGYEQYF.

The V gene is TRBV28, the J gene TRBJ2-2; D gene unclear. The germline gives CDR1 MDHEN, CDR2 SYDVKM. V lost 7 bases and J lost 1, with 4 bases in between. The CDR3 is 12 amino acids. The CDR3 sequence is CASNKNTGELFF. CDR3 coding DNA: TGTGCCAGCAACAAGAACACCGGGGAGCTGTTTTTT.

This clonotype was detected only once. V usage is TRBV20-1 and J usage is TRBJ1-2, with D perhaps TRBD1 (6 bases). Germline V gene sequence: CDR1 DFQATT, CDR2 SNEGSKA (reference sequence). Trimming took 7 bases from V and 4 from J, leaving 16 bases between them. This CDR3 has 13 amino acids. In nucleotides, the CDR3 is TGCAGTGTACTACCAGGGGTGGGCTATGGCTACACCTTC. It translates to CSVLPGVGYGYTF.

The chain recombines TRBV2 with TRBJ2-3, with 8 bases aligning to TRBD2. CDR3 length: 15 residues. Germline CDR1 reads SNHLY; CDR2 reads FYNNEI. J gave up 2 bases and V 5 bases, and 6 bases lay outside the gene matches. The CDR3 loop reads CASSPQRGNTDTQYF. For the CDR3, the DNA is TGTGCCAGCAGTCCCCAGCGGGGGAACACAGATACGCAGTATTTT.

The CDR3 nucleotides read TGCAGCGACTCACCGGTGGGCACAGATACGCAGTATTTT. Translation gives CSDSPVGTDTQYF. V gene TRBV29-1 combines with J gene TRBJ2-3, with D uncertain. The germline CDR1 and CDR2 sequences are SQVTM and ANQGSEA. Trimming pared 7 bases from V and 1 base from J, leaving 12 bases between. The CDR3 spans 13 residues.

The J gene is TRBJ1-2, the V gene TRBV27, with a weak D call TRBD1 (5 bases). V was shortened by 8 bases and J by 4 bases, with 23 bases between the two germline ends. The CDR3 loop spans 16 amino acids. Germline CDR1 is MNHEY and CDR2 is SMNVEV (reference sequence). In DNA, the CDR3 is TGTGCCAGCGGGCCGCCGAGGGGCCGAATAACCTATGGCTACACCTTC. This gives the protein CASGPPRGRITYGYTF.

V is TRBV7-2 and J is TRBJ2-7; 11 bases line up with TRBD2. The DNA matches TRBJ2-5 better at its end, which makes the J call doubtful. Germline lookup yields CDR1 SGHTA and CDR2 FQGNSA. The CDR3 contains 17 residues. For the CDR3, the DNA is TGTGCCAGCAGCTTAGCTAGCGGGGGGGAACCCCTTAAGACCCAGTACTTC. Residues: CASSLASGGEPLKTQYF.

The chain joins TRBV6-2 or TRBV6-3 to TRBJ2-1, with unresolved D. The germline gives CDR1 MNHEY, CDR2 SVGEGT. This CDR3 contains 15 residues. V was cut by 3 bases and J by 9 bases, with 18 bases left in between. The CDR3 DNA is TGTGCCAGCAGTTATCAGGACGCCGGAATAAGTGAGCAGTTCTTC. This gives the protein CASSYQDAGISEQFF.

This clonotype appeared a few times. This rearrangement joins TRBV20-1 to TRBJ2-1, with no clear D. This CDR3 has 11 amino acids. Between the trimmed V and J ends, which lost 3 bases and 8 bases, there was a span of 8 bases. Germline loops: CDR1 DFQATT, CDR2 SNEGSKA (reference sequence). CDR3 sequence reads: CSASRIDEQFF. Written as DNA, the CDR3 is TGCAGTGCTAGTCGTATCGATGAGCAGTTCTTC.

This clonotype was seen only a few times. This chain uses TRBV27 with TRBJ1-2, with a weak D call TRBD1 (5 bases). Germline V gives CDR1 MNHEY, CDR2 SMNVEV (reference sequence). With 6 bases removed from V and 4 bases from J, the gap between germline ends came to 15 bases. The CDR3 length is 14 residues. The CDR3 spells CASSPTGPSYGYTF. The CDR3 region has the DNA TGTGCCAGCAGCCCGACGGGACCGAGCTATGGCTACACCTTC.

This clonotype appeared once. This chain uses TRBV29-1 with TRBJ2-7; a weak D match, TRBD2 (7 bases). V gave up 7 bases and J gave up 7 bases, with 23 bases separating them. In germline, CDR1 is SQVTM, CDR2 ANQGSEA. This CDR3 is built from 14 residues. The CDR3 coding sequence is TGCAGCGCCGGGGTGGGGGGGCTTGAGGATGAGCAGTACTTC. Its protein is CSAGVGGLEDEQYF.

The chain links TRBV28 to TRBJ1-2, with D tentatively TRBD1 (6 bases). CDR1 is MDHEN and CDR2 is SYDVKM in the germline V gene. Trimming removed 4 bases at V and 4 bases at J, with 16 bases between. The CDR3 contains 15 residues. In DNA form, the CDR3 reads TGTGCCAGCAGTTCCCCCACGGGGGGCGGCTATGGCTACACCTTC. Its protein product is CASSSPTGGGYGYTF.

With respect to this clonotype: Germline is not matched at one junction end, which may reflect a read error. The V call is TRBV7-2, the J call TRBJ2-5, with no clear D. The CDR3 contains 13 residues. Germline V gene data show CDR1 as SGHTA and CDR2 as FQGNSA. The DNA for the CDR3 is TGTGCCGGCAGCCCTCTGAACGTAGAGACCCAGTACTTC. Translation: CAGSPLNVETQYF.

The chain couples TRBV20-1 to TRBJ2-1, with 15 nucleotides matching TRBD2. V lost 6 bases, J lost 6 bases, and 9 bases stayed unmatched. This CDR3 is 16 amino acids long. The germline V gene has CDR1 DFQATT and CDR2 SNEGSKA (reference sequence). The CDR3 DNA sequence: TGCAGTGCGACCGGGACTAGCGGGGGGCGCCGCAATGAGCAGTTCTTC. It is translated as CSATGTSGGRRNEQFF.

The chain carries TRBV14 and TRBJ2-7; TRBD1 aligns across 7 bases. The J call may be incorrect, as the DNA end agrees better with TRBJ2-5. The CDR3 totals 17 residues. Germline V CDR1 and CDR2: SGHDN, FVKESK. The CDR3 sequence is CASSQGTGVQGQETQYF. DNA of the CDR3: TGTGCCAGCAGCCAAGGGACAGGAGTTCAAGGGCAAGAGACCCAGTACTTC.

The gene calls are TRBV11-2 and TRBJ2-3; the D gene is possibly TRBD2 (6 bases). V was clipped by 6 bases and J by 2 bases, with 15 bases between them. The V gene's germline CDR1 is SGHAT and CDR2 FQNNGV. The length of the CDR3 is 15 residues. Here the CDR3 reads CASSNRLGPTDTQYF. The CDR3 nucleotides are TGTGCCAGCAGTAATAGACTAGGACCCACAGATACGCAGTATTTT.

The J gene is TRBJ2-1, the V gene TRBV9; the D gene is possibly TRBD2 (7 bases). The CDR3 is 13 residues long. Trimming left V 0 bases short and J 10 bases short, with 11 bases between. CDR1 is SGDLS, CDR2 YYNGEE, per germline. The CDR3 protein is CASSVAGGEEQFF. Here the CDR3 DNA reads TGTGCCAGCAGCGTAGCGGGGGGCGAGGAGCAGTTCTTC.